Below, 13 T cell receptor beta chains from the same sample are listed, as sequenced in a study of T cell responses to AZD1222 COVID-19 vaccine. Clones were sequenced by immunoSEQ multiplex PCR, and TCRdb holds only the in-frame ones, with some missing. The sample lists 110,000 to 150,000 clones; around 90% were seen once. Source: peripheral blood, taken 28 days after the second AZD1222 dose. All receptors derive from an adult who received the AZD1222 COVID-19 vaccine.

This chain uses TRBV2 with TRBJ2-1; 11 bases match TRBD2. This CDR3 is 17 amino acids long. V dropped 6 bases and J dropped 3; count of bases not matched to a gene: 10. The germline CDR1 and CDR2 sequences are SNHLY and FYNNEI. CDR3 in DNA: TGTGCCAGCAGAGACGCCCTTGGACTAGCGGGCTACAATGAGCAGTTCTTC. Residues: CASRDALGLAGYNEQFF.

The genes are TRBV7-2 and TRBJ1-2, with unresolved D. Germline-derived CDR1 and CDR2 are SGHTA and FQGNSA. The CDR3 runs 15 residues. V gave up 4 bases and J gave up 6 bases, with 18 bases separating them. In DNA form, the CDR3 reads TGTGCCAGCAGCTATCCACAGCCCAGAAATGATGGCTACACCTTC. Protein: CASSYPQPRNDGYTF.

The chain uses TRBV29-1 and TRBJ1-2; 8 nucleotides agree with TRBD1. V shed 7 bases and J 3 bases; nucleotides not matched to a gene: 4. This CDR3 comprises 12 residues. In germline, CDR1 is SQVTM, CDR2 ANQGSEA. CDR3 protein: CSATDRDYGYTF. The CDR3 bases are TGCAGCGCCACGGACAGGGACTATGGCTACACCTTC.

This chain connects TRBV5-1 to TRBJ1-2; D ambiguous. CDR3 length: 12 amino acids. Per the germline V gene, CDR1 is SGHRS and CDR2 is YFSETQ. V was shortened by 4 bases and J by 4 bases, with 8 bases between the two germline ends. The CDR3 loop is CASSPDGYGYTF. The CDR3 DNA is TGCGCCAGCAGCCCAGACGGCTATGGCTACACCTTC.

This clone was counted a single time. The gene calls are TRBV12-2 and TRBJ1-2; the table's D gene call, TRBD1, was not cross checked with the DNA. TRBV12-2 is listed as a pseudogene. The length of the CDR3 is 18 residues. The CDR3 DNA reads TGTGCAAGTCGCTTAGGCCTTTGGGCAGCCGATGCTAACTATGGCTACACCTTC. Protein product: CASRLGLWAADANYGYTF.

This clone has a single count. V and J are TRBV29-1 and TRBJ2-3, with D maybe TRBD1 (8 bases). The CDR3 is 16 residues long. Trimming pared 4 bases from V and 0 bases from J, leaving 17 bases between. Per germline, CDR1 SQVTM and CDR2 ANQGSEA. The DNA of the CDR3 is TGCAGCGTTGTCGGACAGGGAGGGGTGAGCACAGATACGCAGTATTTT. This gives the protein CSVVGQGGVSTDTQYF.

This clone has more than one count but fewer than ten. Other nucleotide sequences in the sample specify the same CDR3. This rearrangement joins TRBV6-2 or TRBV6-3 to TRBJ1-2; no definite D call. V gave up 2 bases and J gave up 4 bases, with 2 bases separating them. The CDR3 runs to 11 residues. Per the germline V gene, CDR1 is MNHEY and CDR2 is SVGEGT. CDR3 protein: CASSYPYGYTF. The CDR3 nucleotides are TGTGCCAGCAGTTACCCCTATGGCTACACCTTC.

The rearrangement uses TRBV18 and TRBJ2-2, with 8 bases that match TRBD1. Germline V gene data show CDR1 as KGHSH and CDR2 as LQKENI. This CDR3 is 16 amino acids long. The V gene end was trimmed by 3 bases and the J gene end by 3 bases; junction bases not matched to a gene: 6. The CDR3 nucleotides read TGTGCCAGCTCACCTAGGGGGACAGGCGACACCGGGGAGCTGTTTTTT. It translates to CASSPRGTGDTGELFF.

The chain carries TRBV19 and TRBJ2-2; 9 bases agree with TRBD2. The ends lost 3 bases at V and 6 bases at J; junction bases unmatched: 8. This CDR3 region has 16 residues. CDR1 and CDR2 from the germline V gene are LNHDA and SQIVND (reference sequence). CDR3 DNA sequence: TGTGCCAGTAGTATCCCATTCCGCGGGGGGGCCGGGGAGCTGTTTTTT. This encodes CASSIPFRGGAGELFF.

This clone was observed a single time. The chain recombines TRBV3-1 (or the pseudogene TRBV3-2) with TRBJ1-2; D remains unclear. Germline V gives CDR1 LGHDT, CDR2 YNNKEL (reference sequence). The CDR3 is 14 amino acids. The V gene lost 4 bases and the J gene lost 2 bases, with 11 bases spanning the gap. This CDR3 reads CASSPVGLNYGYTF. DNA of the CDR3: TGTGCCAGCAGCCCTGTAGGCCTGAACTATGGCTACACCTTC.

This chain's CDR3 is CSGQGEYNEQFF. Written as DNA, the CDR3 is TGCAGCGGACAGGGGGAGTACAATGAGCAGTTCTTC. This chain links TRBV29-1 with TRBJ2-1, with TRBD1 matching 9 bases. This CDR3 comprises 12 residues. The germline gives CDR1 SQVTM, CDR2 ANQGSEA. The J segment lost 4 bases and the V segment lost 7 bases, leaving 2 bases of the junction unmatched.

V gene TRBV21-1 combines with J gene TRBJ2-2; TRBD2, the D gene given by the table, was not confirmed from the DNA. TRBV21-1 corresponds to a pseudogene. The CDR3 extends over 17 amino acids. CDR3 loop: CASSPRLPGGCTGELFF. The CDR3 DNA is TGTGCCAGCAGCCCACGACTACCGGGGGGTTGCACCGGGGAGCTGTTTTTT.

The CDR3 loop reads CASHGEGRGRQPQHF. Here the CDR3 DNA reads TGTGCCAGCCATGGGGAGGGAAGAGGTCGGCAGCCCCAGCATTTT. The chain carries TRBV28 and TRBJ1-5, with D unclear. The CDR3 has 15 residues. Germline loops: CDR1 MDHEN, CDR2 SYDVKM. The germline V and J ends were trimmed by 8 bases and 7 bases, with 21 bases remaining between them.